Following are 32 T cell receptor beta chains from one sample sequenced in a study of T cells in Graves' hyperthyroidism and ophthalmopathy. The TCR beta CDR3 regions underwent amplification using RNA transcripts as the source. HTBI primers were employed in a first-round RT-PCR of the TCR CDR3. MiXCR, applied by TCRdb to the multiplex PCR reads, yields one record per CDR3 protein. The data contain some 700,000 distinct CDR3 sequences, approximately 15% of them singletons. The sample consisted of blood. The origin of the receptors is a middle-aged man with Graves' hyperthyroidism.

There are many counts of this clonotype. The CDR3 protein is CASSFTGGMYEQYF. The CDR3 nucleotides read TGTGCCAGCAGTTTTACCGGGGGGATGTACGAGCAGTACTTC. The genes are TRBV12-3 or TRBV12-4 and TRBJ2-7, with TRBD2 identical over 7 bases. The ends lost 3 bases at V and 4 bases at J; junction bases unmatched: 6. The CDR3 extends over 14 amino acids.

This clonotype has a count of ten or more. The rearrangement links TRBV18 to TRBJ1-1; the match to TRBD1 covers 8 bases. V trimming: 3 bases; J trimming: 1 base; junction bases outside the gene matches: 7. This CDR3 has 16 amino acids. Germline assignment: CDR1 KGHSH and CDR2 LQKENI. In DNA form, the CDR3 reads TGTGCCAGCTCACCTACAGGGGACAGGAGGAACACTGAAGCTTTCTTT. It specifies CASSPTGDRRNTEAFF.

This clonotype turned up a few times. The rearrangement links TRBV30 to TRBJ1-4, with 10 nucleotides matching TRBD1. The length of the CDR3 is 12 residues. V lost 7 bases, J lost 5 bases, and 1 base stayed unmatched. In germline, CDR1 is GTSNPN, CDR2 SVGIG (reference sequence). In DNA, the CDR3 is TGTGCCTTGGGACAGGGGAATGAAAAACTGTTTTTT. Translation gives CALGQGNEKLFF.

This clonotype was seen at least ten times. The chain combines TRBV11-2 with TRBJ1-6, with D maybe TRBD1 (5 bases). This CDR3 region has 14 residues. Germline V gene data show CDR1 as SGHAT and CDR2 as FQNNGV. V was trimmed by 2 bases and J by 12 bases, leaving 14 bases between them. This chain's CDR3 is CASSLRSQGKPLHF. For the CDR3, the DNA is TGTGCCAGCAGCTTAAGGTCGCAGGGTAAACCCCTCCACTTT.

This clonotype has more than one count but fewer than ten. The chain couples TRBV27 to TRBJ2-1, with D perhaps TRBD1 or TRBD2 (7 bases each). This CDR3 spans 15 amino acids. Per germline, CDR1 MNHEY and CDR2 SMNVEV (reference sequence). V was shortened by 3 bases and J by 4 bases, with 13 bases between the two germline ends. The CDR3 DNA reads TGTGCCAGCAGTTTCAGGGGGGGTCATTACAATGAGCAGTTCTTC. It codes for CASSFRGGHYNEQFF.

This sequence joins TRBV19 and TRBJ1-6; no clear D. In germline, CDR1 is LNHDA, CDR2 SQIVND (reference sequence). The germline V and J ends were trimmed by 8 bases and 5 bases, with 10 bases remaining between them. CDR3 length: 13 residues. The CDR3 sequence: CASGWENNSPLHF. The CDR3 bases are TGTGCCAGTGGCTGGGAGAATAATTCACCCCTCCACTTT. The entire variable domain, with the rest obtained from reference TRBV19 and TRBJ1-6, is as follows: DGGITQSPKYLFRKEGQNVTLSCEQNLNHDAMYWYRQDPGQGLRLIYYSQIVNDFQKGDIAEGYSVSREKKESFPLTVTSAQKNPTAFYLCASGWENNSPLHFGNGTRLTVT.

This clonotype occurred a few times. The chain links TRBV18 to TRBJ2-4; maybe TRBD2 (6 bases). Trimming removed 6 bases from V and 1 base from J, with 13 bases in between. This CDR3 is 15 amino acids long. Germline V gene data show CDR1 as KGHSH and CDR2 as LQKENI. The DNA of the CDR3 is TGTGCCAGCTCCTCCAGTGGAGGGGCCAAAAACATTCAGTACTTC. It is translated as CASSSSGGAKNIQYF.

This clonotype was recorded a few times. The V gene is TRBV30, the J gene TRBJ1-1; 7 bases agree with TRBD1. V gave up 8 bases and J gave up 5 bases; unmatched junction bases: 5. This CDR3 has 11 residues. Germline CDR1 GTSNPN, CDR2 SVGIG (reference sequence). The CDR3 region is CAQGGWTEAFF. Here the CDR3 DNA reads TGTGCCCAAGGGGGCTGGACTGAAGCTTTCTTT.

This clonotype was found many times. The chain couples TRBV28 to TRBJ2-7; TRBD2 matches at 9 bases. V was pared by 2 bases and J by 1 base, with 6 bases of the junction left unmatched. Looked up from germline, CDR1 is MDHEN and CDR2 is SYDVKM. The CDR3 is made up of 16 amino acids. This chain's CDR3 is CASSLLRLAVSYEQYF. As DNA, the CDR3 is TGTGCCAGCAGTTTACTTAGACTAGCGGTATCCTACGAGCAGTACTTC.

Turning to this clonotype: This may be a read error: a much more frequent sequence differs by one nucleotide. The chain joins TRBV27 to TRBJ1-5; D gene unclear. Per germline, CDR1 MNHEY and CDR2 SMNVEV (reference sequence). The CDR3 totals 16 residues. V lost 1 base and J 2 bases, leaving 12 bases between the germline ends. The CDR3 DNA sequence: TGTGCCAGCAGTTTATGGGTACCGAAGGGCAATCAGCCCCAGCATTTT. Amino acid sequence: CASSLWVPKGNQPQHF.

This clonotype has at least ten counts. The J gene is TRBJ2-5, the V gene TRBV20-1; 10 bases align to TRBD2. J gave up 1 base and V 3 bases, and 5 bases lay outside the gene matches. CDR1 and CDR2 from the germline V gene are DFQATT and SNEGSKA (reference sequence). The CDR3 spans 15 residues. The CDR3 is CSASGLAVFQETQYF. The CDR3 bases are TGCAGTGCTAGTGGACTAGCGGTCTTCCAAGAGACCCAGTACTTC.

This clonotype has a count of ten or more. This sequence joins TRBV2 and TRBJ1-3; D call uncertain. Germline CDR1 and CDR2: SNHLY and FYNNEI. V gave up 7 bases and J gave up 0 bases, with 4 bases separating them. The CDR3 spans 12 residues. In nucleotides, the CDR3 is TGTGCCAGCATGATCTCTGGAAACACCATATATTTT. It codes for CASMISGNTIYF.

The rearrangement joins TRBV20-1 to TRBJ2-7, with TRBD2 matching over 11 bases. This CDR3 region has 15 residues. Germline V gene sequence: CDR1 DFQATT, CDR2 SNEGSKA (reference sequence). Trimming cost V 2 bases and J 5 bases; bases outside gene matches: 8. The DNA for the CDR3 is TGCAGTGCTAGATCCTCTAGCGGGGGGTCCCACGAGCAGTACTTC. Encoded protein: CSARSSSGGSHEQYF.

This clonotype has a count of ten or more. The chain links TRBV12-3 or TRBV12-4 to TRBJ2-1; D not resolved. The CDR3 covers 14 residues. The V end lost 6 bases, the J end lost 8 bases, and 17 bases lay between the germline ends. For the CDR3, the DNA is TGTGCCAGCAGCACCCCAGCCGGGTCCGATGAGCAGTTCTTC. The encoded protein is CASSTPAGSDEQFF.

This clonotype came up a few times. V is TRBV28 and J is TRBJ2-5; 9 bases line up with TRBD1. This CDR3 contains 13 residues. From germline, CDR1 is MDHEN and CDR2 SYDVKM. The V and J ends lost 6 bases and 4 bases, in that order; junction bases with no gene match: 3. The CDR3 reads CASRTQGAETQYF. The DNA for the CDR3 is TGTGCCAGCAGAACACAGGGGGCAGAGACCCAGTACTTC.

This clonotype was picked up a small number of times. The chain uses TRBV6-2 or TRBV6-3 and TRBJ2-7, with 10 bases fitting TRBD1. After removal of 7 bases from V and 4 bases from J, the junction contained 7 bases not matched to a gene. The CDR3 contains 14 residues. Germline V gene data show CDR1 as MNHEY and CDR2 as SVGEGT. In DNA, the CDR3 is TGTGCCAGCAAGACCGGGACAGGGGCTTACGAGCAGTACTTC. This translates into CASKTGTGAYEQYF.

The chain has TRBV7-9 and TRBJ2-5, with 7 bases identical to TRBD1. This CDR3 comprises 20 residues. Per the germline V gene, CDR1 is SEHNR and CDR2 is FQNEAQ (reference sequence). V lost 7 bases to trimming and J lost 4 bases; unmatched junction nucleotides: 27. Here the CDR3 DNA reads TGTGCCAGCACCCTGCTTTTGAGGGGGCAACTCCATAATGGGGGAGAGACCCAGTACTTC. This translates into CASTLLLRGQLHNGGETQYF.

This clonotype was seen many times. The rearrangement joins TRBV5-6 to TRBJ2-7, with 9 positions matching TRBD1. This CDR3 comprises 15 residues. V shed 1 base and J 3 bases; nucleotides not matched to a gene: 5. Germline lookup yields CDR1 SGHDT and CDR2 YYEEEE. The CDR3 is CASSLIWDRVYEQYF. The DNA of the CDR3 is TGTGCCAGCAGCTTGATTTGGGACAGGGTCTACGAGCAGTACTTC.

The chain combines TRBV5-6 with TRBJ1-2, with D perhaps TRBD1 (5 bases). The CDR3 extends over 12 amino acids. Germline V lookup: CDR1 SGHDT, CDR2 YYEEEE. Between the trimmed V and J ends, which lost 1 base and 7 bases, there was a span of 8 bases. DNA for the CDR3: TGTGCCAGCAGCTTGCAGGGACTTGGCTACACCTTC. Translating it yields CASSLQGLGYTF.

This clonotype was found many times. V is TRBV28 and J is TRBJ2-4; D assignment may be TRBD1 or TRBD2 (5 bases each). This CDR3 contains 14 residues. In germline, CDR1 is MDHEN, CDR2 SYDVKM. The V gene lost 6 bases and the J gene lost 8 bases, with 17 bases spanning the gap. The CDR3 loop is CASSGGGVYDIQYF. As DNA, the CDR3 is TGTGCCAGCAGCGGTGGGGGTGTTTATGACATTCAGTACTTC.

V and J are TRBV7-8 and TRBJ1-5; D gene ambiguous. The V and J ends lost 2 bases and 1 base respectively, with 9 bases between them. The germline gives CDR1 SGHVS, CDR2 FQNEAQ. The CDR3 has 15 residues. The CDR3 reads CASSLNSQSNQPQHF. The DNA for the CDR3 is TGTGCCAGCAGCTTAAATTCCCAGAGCAATCAGCCCCAGCATTTT.

The chain has TRBV6-9 and TRBJ2-6; D possibly uses TRBD1 or TRBD2 (5 bases each). V lost 6 bases and J lost 0, with 18 bases in between. This CDR3 has 18 amino acids. In germline, CDR1 is MNHGY, CDR2 SVAAGI. In DNA form, the CDR3 reads TGTGCCAGCAGCTATACCGGGACGGCCGTCTCTGGGGCCAACGTCCTGACTTTC. Its translation is CASSYTGTAVSGANVLTF.

There are many counts of this clonotype. The chain links TRBV28 to TRBJ2-7, with 10 bases lining up with TRBD2. The CDR3 runs to 17 residues. Trimming removed 2 bases from V and 6 bases from J; junction bases left unmatched: 13. Germline V gene data show CDR1 as MDHEN and CDR2 as SYDVKM. The CDR3 here is CASSLMASGSYLVEQYF. CDR3 in DNA: TGTGCCAGCAGTTTAATGGCTAGCGGGAGTTACTTGGTCGAGCAGTACTTC.

Details on this clonotype: Given a much more abundant clone one base away, this may be a read error. V gene TRBV29-1 combines with J gene TRBJ2-1; 7 bases fit TRBD1. The CDR3 contains 16 residues. Losses at the gene ends were 8 bases for V and 0 bases for J; bases not matched to a gene: 13. The germline gives CDR1 SQVTM, CDR2 ANQGSEA. The CDR3 is CSILETGARSYNEQFF. CDR3 nucleotides: TGCAGCATTCTAGAAACAGGGGCCCGCTCCTACAATGAGCAGTTCTTC.

The V and J genes are TRBV6-1 and TRBJ1-5, with 7 positions matching TRBD1. The CDR3 totals 15 residues. Trimming at V came to 6 bases and at J to 2 bases, leaving 7 bases not matched to a gene. Germline CDR1 and CDR2: MNHNS and SASEGT. CDR3 in DNA: TGTGCCAGCAGCCCCGGACAGGATGGCAATCAGCCCCAGCATTTT. Protein: CASSPGQDGNQPQHF.

This clonotype was recorded a few times. This sequence joins TRBV11-2 and TRBJ2-7; D gene ambiguous. The CDR3 runs to 13 residues. Germline CDR1 reads SGHAT; CDR2 reads FQNNGV. Trimming took 1 base from V and 5 from J, leaving 9 bases between them. This chain's CDR3 is CASSLGRNNEQYF. In DNA, the CDR3 is TGTGCCAGCAGCTTAGGTCGGAATAACGAGCAGTACTTC.

This clonotype appeared many times. The chain links TRBV2 to TRBJ2-7; the D gene is possibly TRBD2 (5 bases). The CDR3 runs 15 residues. CDR1 SNHLY and CDR2 FYNNEI come from the germline V gene. Trimming pared 3 bases from V and 0 bases from J, leaving 12 bases between. The CDR3 sequence is CASSDWAGSSYEQYF. The CDR3 region has the DNA TGTGCCAGCAGTGATTGGGCGGGCAGCTCCTACGAGCAGTACTTC.

This clonotype was detected many times. This chain uses TRBV7-9 with TRBJ2-3; D ambiguous. The CDR3 consists of 14 residues. The V and J ends lost 2 bases and 0 bases respectively, with 6 bases between them. Germline values: CDR1 SEHNR, CDR2 FQNEAQ (reference sequence). The CDR3 coding sequence is TGTGCCAGCAGCTTAAGTCTAAGCACAGATACGCAGTATTTT. Its protein is CASSLSLSTDTQYF.

This clonotype was seen ten or more times. CDR3 loop: CASSRTDASSYEQYF. The DNA of the CDR3 is TGTGCCAGCAGCCGGACCGACGCGAGCTCCTACGAGCAGTACTTC. The chain combines TRBV11-2 with TRBJ2-7; D is undetermined. With 5 bases removed from V and 0 bases from J, the gap between germline ends came to 14 bases. The germline V gene has CDR1 SGHAT and CDR2 FQNNGV. The CDR3 contains 15 residues.

This clonotype was detected ten times or more. The rearrangement joins TRBV7-2 to TRBJ2-2; 9 bases match TRBD2. CDR1 and CDR2 (germline): SGHTA, FQGNSA. CDR3 length: 16 amino acids. V lost 5 bases and J lost 4; bases outside the gene matches: 8. CDR3 amino acids: CASSPGRGLATGELFF. The DNA for the CDR3 is TGTGCCAGCAGCCCCGGGAGGGGACTAGCCACCGGGGAGCTGTTTTTT. The variable domain in full, with the rest retrieved from reference TRBV7-2 and TRBJ2-2, is GAGVSQSPSNKVTEKGKDVELRCDPISGHTALYWYRQSLGQGLEFLIYFQGNSAPDKSGLPSDRFSAERTGGSVSTLTIQRTQQEDSAVYLCASSPGRGLATGELFFGEGSRLTVL.

This clonotype was seen a few times. V usage is TRBV2 and J usage is TRBJ2-3, with D unresolved. Germline V gives CDR1 SNHLY, CDR2 FYNNEI. V was pared by 6 bases and J by 0 bases, with 13 bases between. CDR3 length equals 15 residues. CDR3 sequence: CASRPTRLSTDTQYF. For the CDR3, the DNA is TGTGCCAGCAGGCCCACTCGGCTAAGCACAGATACGCAGTATTTT.

In this sample, this clonotype turned up a few times. This rearrangement joins TRBV4-1 to TRBJ2-7; D gene ambiguous. Germline V gives CDR1 MGHRA, CDR2 YSYEKL. Trimming stripped 0 bases from V and 6 bases from J, with 9 bases between. The CDR3 spans 13 residues. The CDR3 is CASSQDRYVEQYF. The CDR3 bases are TGCGCCAGCAGCCAAGATCGTTACGTCGAGCAGTACTTC.